This T cell receptor beta chain emerged from a study of shared clonotypes between healthy human individuals (dated by TCRdb to 2020 to 2021). A note on the overall study: The cohort included a few men and a couple of women between 18 and 49 years of age. For each donor, three plates each were used for CD4 naive and CD4 memory, two plates were used for CD8 naive, and one plate was used for CD8 memory. To estimate repertoire size and how much clonotypes are shared between individuals, the study performed deep sequencing of blood TCR repertoires from roughly five healthy adults. To increase sequencing depth and limit assay-specific biases, TCR repertoire library preparation and sequencing were carried out by different laboratories using diverse techniques. Between about 0.85 and 10 billion PBMCs per donor were obtained by leukapheresis.

V loses 0 bases, J loses 5 bases, and the germline ends lie 10 bases apart. From cysteine to phenylalanine, the CDR3 is 14 amino acids long. Only CDR3 DNA is held: 42 bases, read in frame from base 1. CDR1 is given as MRHNA and CDR2 as SNTAGT, both from the germline V gene. Here is what the overall study found, with its caveats: Based on pairwise subsampling, the degree of clonotype sharing among donors was expected to be affected by sequencing depth. Clonotypes shared by all four sorted-subset donors showed higher generation probabilities than non-shared clonotypes. Incomplete sequencing was indicated by rarefaction of sorted-subset datasets, despite the large sequencing depth. Sampling was limited to blood, and TCR repertoires in tissue likely differ from TCR repertoires in blood. Because the study included only a small number of donors, the genetic and exposure-history diversity represented was limited. Estimated clonotype richness was generally larger for naive than for memory subsets. Sharing across several donors was observed for approximately 4.6% of naive CD4, over 3% of naive CD8, 2.3% of memory CD4, and roughly 0.4% of memory CD8 clonotypes.

Healthy HIV-negative adults with no recently reported acute infections or vaccinations were included as donors. Every donor was a Caucasian adult residing in Nashville, Tennessee, USA. Magnetic negative selection was used to enrich CD4+ T cells, after which naive cells were positively selected on CD45RA and the negative fraction became the memory subset. Blood was obtained by leukapheresis, after which PBMCs were separated by Ficoll-Histopaque density gradient centrifugation and cryopreserved in liquid nitrogen vapor phase. Purity and quantity of every magnetically sorted T cell population were checked by analytical flow cytometry. From each sorted fraction, genomic DNA was isolated and quantified by UV absorbance on a Nanodrop 2000c. TCR CDR3 regions were amplified from genomic DNA by multiplex PCR using the deep immunoSEQ assay. Extracted genomic DNA from each cell subset was spread evenly across all wells of several immunoSEQ 96-well plates, with each plate serving as a replicate. For sorted subsets, approximately 200 ng of genomic DNA, equivalent to 25,000 to 30,000 T cell genomes, went into each replicate PCR. Purified libraries were quantified with a Qubit 3.0 fluorometer, sized on a Bioanalyzer 2100, and re-quantified with the KAPA Library Quantification kit. Every immunoSEQ 96-well plate was sequenced on a dedicated single-read 150-cycle Illumina NextSeq 550 flow cell. As for how the authors treated the data: Because the immunoSEQ output included only junctional sequences and no quality scores, the filtering could not be the same as the filtering used for full-length reads. To assign V/J genes and CDR3, sequences were annotated against IMGT germline references using PyIR, a Python wrapper for IgBLAST v1.9. Reads were removed for weak V/J assignments (E-value above 1e-6), missing CDR3, stop codons, out-of-frame junctions, or ambiguous translated residues. V3J clonotypes were defined by identical inferred V gene, J gene, and CDR3 amino acid sequence. Percentage overlap between repertoires was computed as shared unique clonotypes divided by the size of the smaller repertoire. Three approaches were used to assess repertoire richness: RTK rarefaction, the Chao1 estimator, and Recon v2.1 estimates of unobserved clonotypes. For all TCRbeta clonotypes obtained by the gDNA method from several donors, generation probabilities were computed with OLGA. What TCRdb holds here is the immuneACCESS table cut down to in-frame rearrangements. Part of the clones is not present; checked against another copy, under half of the missing clones reflect an unresolved V gene, and the others are unexplained. V and J calls and clone size follow that table, whereas D and trimming were derived from the DNA. This sample has approximately 250,000 clones in its table, and just over 65% of those were observed once. Together, the top ten hold around 10% of the sample.

Turning to this clone: Which antigen it targets is not known. Base qualities are not provided; no much larger clone lies one nucleotide away. The same CDR3 is also encoded by other DNA sequences in this sample.

This TCR came from a young man in good health. The sequenced sample consisted of memory CD4+ T cells sorted from blood. The cell subset or site label here, explained by the study, means: CD45RA-negative fraction. In this chain, TRBV6-4 is recombined with TRBJ1-1, with the identity of the D gene unclear. CDR3 reads: CASSDSSRGTEAFF. The nucleotides are TGTGCCAGCAGTGACTCGAGTCGGGGAACTGAAGCTTTCTTT.